Listed below are T cell receptor beta chains from one sample, sequenced in a study of cytomegalovirus exposure and HLA in healthy donors. Using immunoSEQ multiplex PCR, the repertoire was profiled, and TCRdb retains in-frame clones only, with some absent. This sample's table reports under 150,000 clones. The sample consisted of PBMCs. The receptors were sampled from a man in his forties or fifties in good health and CMV-seronegative. The CDR3 runs from the conserved cysteine through the conserved F or W. Each record gives: D gene, J gene, V gene, CDR3 protein, CDR3 DNA. A D gene is named only where the DNA matches it firmly.

D gene: -; J gene: TRBJ1-5; V gene: TRBV5-6; CDR3 protein: CASGNDLDSLNQPQHF; CDR3 DNA: TGTGCCAGCGGCAATGACCTGGACAGCCTAAATCAGCCCCAGCATTTT
D gene: -; J gene: TRBJ1-6; V gene: TRBV6-5; CDR3 protein: CASSYSGAGFHSPLHF; CDR3 DNA: TGTGCCAGCAGTTACTCAGGGGCAGGCTTTCATTCACCCCTCCACTTT
D gene: -; J gene: TRBJ1-2; V gene: TRBV25-1; CDR3 protein: CASSVTGQRYGYTF; CDR3 DNA: TGTGCCAGCAGTGTTACGGGACAACGCTATGGCTACACCTTC
D gene: -; J gene: TRBJ1-3; V gene: TRBV4-2; CDR3 protein: CASSQDPTRGSGNTIYF; CDR3 DNA: TGTGCCAGCAGCCAAGATCCCACTCGGGGTTCTGGAAACACCATATATTTT
D gene: -; J gene: TRBJ1-6; V gene: TRBV6-5; CDR3 protein: CASQQGREGSPLHF; CDR3 DNA: TGTGCCAGTCAACAGGGAAGGGAAGGTTCACCCCTCCACTTT
D gene: TRBD2; J gene: TRBJ2-3; V gene: TRBV9; CDR3 protein: CASSVGTSGGFGTDTQYF; CDR3 DNA: TGTGCCAGCAGCGTCGGGACTAGCGGGGGGTTCGGCACAGATACGCAGTATTTT
D gene: -; J gene: TRBJ1-2; V gene: TRBV15; CDR3 protein: CATSINGGMTYGYTF; CDR3 DNA: TGTGCCACCAGCATTAACGGGGGTATGACCTATGGCTACACCTTC
D gene: -; J gene: TRBJ2-3; V gene: TRBV6-6; CDR3 protein: CASSYQRGTDTQYF; CDR3 DNA: TGTGCCAGCAGTTACCAGCGGGGCACAGATACGCAGTATTTT
D gene: -; J gene: TRBJ1-1; V gene: TRBV19; CDR3 protein: CASSMATTFF; CDR3 DNA: TGTGCCAGTAGTATGGCAACAACTTTCTTT
D gene: -; J gene: TRBJ1-2; V gene: TRBV29-1; CDR3 protein: CSVEASGYGYTF; CDR3 DNA: TGCAGCGTTGAAGCCAGCGGTTATGGCTACACCTTC